These 16 T cell receptor beta chains share one sample of origin, sequenced in a study of T cell responses to AZD1222 COVID-19 vaccine. TCRdb's copy holds only in-frame clones and misses some; the assay was immunoSEQ multiplex PCR. The repertoire includes some 130,000 clones, under 95% of them detected once, and less than 1.3% sits in the top ten. The material sequenced was peripheral blood, taken 28 days after the second AZD1222 dose. Receptor source: an adult who received the AZD1222 COVID-19 vaccine.

The chain's CDR3 is CAWSIPTSGRYHNEQFF. The CDR3 DNA sequence: TGTGCCTGGTCCATACCCACTAGCGGGAGGTACCACAATGAGCAGTTCTTC. This chain links TRBV30 with TRBJ2-1; 12 bases fit TRBD2. Germline V gene sequence: CDR1 GTSNPN, CDR2 SVGIG (reference sequence). This CDR3 has 17 amino acids. V trimming: 5 bases; J trimming: 5 bases; junction bases outside the gene matches: 13.

In this sample, this clone turned up once. The genes are TRBV5-4 and TRBJ1-1; 10 positions agree with TRBD1. The ends lost 4 bases at V and 10 bases at J; junction bases unmatched: 13. The CDR3 sequence is 15 residues long. Germline V gives CDR1 SGHNT, CDR2 YYREEE (reference sequence). DNA for the CDR3: TGTGCCAGCAGCAAACCCGGGACAGGGGTCTTGGGAGCTTTCTTT. Translating gives CASSKPGTGVLGAFF.

The CDR3 protein is CASSLERGQPQHF. CDR3 DNA: TGTGCCAGCAGCTTAGAGAGAGGTCAGCCCCAGCATTTT. The chain has TRBV7-2 and TRBJ1-5; D remains ambiguous. CDR1 is SGHTA and CDR2 is FQGNSA in the germline V gene. The V gene lost 1 base and the J gene lost 6 bases, with 7 bases spanning the gap. The CDR3 loop spans 13 amino acids.

This clone was seen just once. The V and J genes are TRBV19 and TRBJ2-2, with 7 bases identical to TRBD1. Trimming removed 6 bases from V and 8 bases from J; junction bases left unmatched: 9. CDR3 length: 14 residues. The V gene's germline CDR1 is LNHDA and CDR2 SQIVND (reference sequence). The CDR3 coding sequence is TGTGCCAGTAGAACCCAGCCAGGGGGAGGGGAGCTGTTTTTT. Amino acid sequence: CASRTQPGGGELFF.

The chain is built from TRBV5-4 and TRBJ2-3, with D tentatively TRBD1 or TRBD2 (6 bases each). Trimming shortened V by 2 bases and J by 7 bases, and 20 bases separated the two germline ends. From germline, CDR1 is SGHNT and CDR2 YYREEE (reference sequence). The CDR3 has 16 amino acids. In DNA form, the CDR3 reads TGTGCCAGCAGCTTCGGGGGCCCCACCTCAACATATACGCAGTATTTT. Its translation is CASSFGGPTSTYTQYF.

The chain uses TRBV18 and TRBJ2-6; no clear D gene. CDR1 and CDR2 from the germline V gene are KGHSH and LQKENI. The CDR3 totals 15 residues. The V end lost 3 bases, the J end lost 0 bases, and 6 bases lay between the germline ends. CDR3 in DNA: TGTGCCAGCTCACCTAGACCCTCTGGGGCCAACGTCCTGACTTTC. It codes for CASSPRPSGANVLTF.

CDR3 in amino acids: CASSLLGGREKLFF. The CDR3 DNA reads TGTGCCAGCAGTTTATTGGGGGGAAGGGAAAAACTGTTTTTT. The chain links TRBV27 to TRBJ1-4; TRBD1 is a possible D gene (5 bases). V lost 1 base and J lost 8, with 11 bases in between. Germline-derived CDR1 and CDR2 are MNHEY and SMNVEV (reference sequence). The CDR3 runs to 14 residues.

The chain employs TRBV7-9 and TRBJ2-1; 7 positions agree with TRBD2. Germline CDR1 and CDR2: SEHNR and FQNEAQ (reference sequence). This CDR3 spans 15 amino acids. V shed 0 bases and J 9 bases; nucleotides not matched to a gene: 8. This CDR3 is CASSLARAGAREQFF. The CDR3 nucleotides read TGTGCCAGCAGCTTAGCCCGCGCGGGAGCTCGTGAGCAGTTCTTC.

V usage is TRBV2 and J usage is TRBJ2-1; 9 bases line up with TRBD2. In germline, CDR1 is SNHLY, CDR2 FYNNEI. The trim removed 4 bases at V and 8 bases at J, leaving 9 bases unmatched. There are 15 residues in the CDR3. The CDR3 loop reads CASSVYGAGGDEQFF. The CDR3 nucleotides read TGTGCCAGCAGTGTTTACGGCGCGGGAGGGGATGAGCAGTTCTTC.

This clone was seen a handful of times. The J gene is TRBJ2-5, the V gene TRBV12-3 or TRBV12-4; D uncertain. This CDR3 spans 11 amino acids. Deletions cut 3 bases from V and 5 bases from J, with 4 bases between. CDR3 amino acids: CASSFAETQYF. DNA of the CDR3: TGTGCCAGCAGTTTTGCCGAGACCCAGTACTTC.

This sequence joins TRBV25-1 and TRBJ1-2; 10 bases are a match to TRBD1. Germline loops: CDR1 MGHDK, CDR2 SYGVNS. V lost 6 bases, J lost 7 bases, and 8 bases stayed unmatched. This CDR3 comprises 14 residues. The CDR3 DNA reads TGTGCCAGCAGCCCCTGGGACAGGGGAGTTGGCTACACCTTC. Its translation is CASSPWDRGVGYTF.

The chain carries TRBV5-6 and TRBJ1-1, with 7 bases identical to TRBD1. The CDR3 runs 13 residues. Trimming removed 3 bases from V and 7 bases from J; junction bases left unmatched: 6. Germline V gene data show CDR1 as SGHDT and CDR2 as YYEEEE. The CDR3 loop is CASSSRGLGEAFF. The CDR3 region has the DNA TGTGCCAGCAGCTCGAGGGGGCTTGGTGAAGCTTTCTTT. Supplemented by reference TRBV5-6 and TRBJ1-1, the full variable domain reads DAGVTQSPTHLIKTRGQQVTLRCSPKSGHDTVSWYQQALGQGPQFIFQYYEEEERQRGNFPDRFSGHQFPNYSSELNVNALLLGDSALYLCASSSRGLGEAFFGQGTRLTVV.

V gene TRBV5-1 combines with J gene TRBJ1-5; TRBD1 might be the D (5 bases). The CDR3 sequence is 14 residues long. Trimming left V 4 bases short and J 5 bases short, with 13 bases between. CDR1 is SGHRS and CDR2 is YFSETQ in the germline V gene. CDR3 residues: CASSAGGADQPQHF. The CDR3 coding sequence is TGCGCCAGCAGCGCGGGAGGGGCCGATCAGCCCCAGCATTTT.

The V call is TRBV5-1, the J call TRBJ1-1; no clear D gene. Germline assignment: CDR1 SGHRS and CDR2 YFSETQ. The CDR3 extends over 15 amino acids. Trimming pared 0 bases from V and 6 bases from J, leaving 15 bases between. The CDR3 coding sequence is TGCGCCAGCAGCTTGGGAGCGGGTTCTGTTGCTGAAGCTTTCTTT. This translates into CASSLGAGSVAEAFF.

The chain employs TRBV24-1 and TRBJ1-2, with 8 nucleotides matching TRBD1. Per germline, CDR1 KGHDR and CDR2 SFDVKD. V dropped 3 bases and J dropped 5; count of bases not matched to a gene: 4. The CDR3 covers 14 residues. This CDR3 reads CATSDPGGRYGYTF. The CDR3 DNA is TGTGCCACCAGTGATCCAGGGGGCCGGTATGGCTACACCTTC.

The chain uses TRBV5-6 and TRBJ2-7; 10 nucleotides agree with TRBD1. V was clipped by 6 bases and J by 2 bases; unmatched bases: 5. CDR1 and CDR2 from the germline V gene are SGHDT and YYEEEE. CDR3 length: 14 residues. DNA of the CDR3: TGTGCCAGCATTCTAGGACAGGGGGCCTACGAGCAGTACTTC. Its translation is CASILGQGAYEQYF. Combining the CDR3 with reference TRBV5-6 and TRBJ2-7 gives the whole variable domain DAGVTQSPTHLIKTRGQQVTLRCSPKSGHDTVSWYQQALGQGPQFIFQYYEEEERQRGNFPDRFSGHQFPNYSSELNVNALLLGDSALYLCASILGQGAYEQYFGPGTRLTVT.